This T cell receptor beta chain was retrieved from a study of regulatory T cells in long-lasting Graves disease. Study-level information: Antithyroid drug exposure in newly diagnosed Graves' patients had lasted under 3 months.

Construction of the TCR beta libraries employed iRepertoire HTBI primers in conjunction with Arm-PCR of CDR3 regions. Each CDR3 protein is one row after TCRdb ran MiXCR on the multiplex PCR reads. In the table there are more than 300,000 distinct CDR3 sequences, about 16% of which are singletons. Regarding this clonotype: Being one base from a much bigger clone, this may be a read error.

The germline V gene encodes CDR1 SGHAT and CDR2 FQNNGV. The CDR3 consists of 14 residues. Trimming removed 2 bases from V and 1 base from J, with 6 bases in between. Time point given: newly diagnosed GD, antithyroid drugs for less than 3 months. PBMC-extracted RNA yielded the TCR library. The sequencing used peripheral blood mononuclear cells (PBMCs), collected at new diagnosis, from a patient treated with antithyroid drugs. The chain carries TRBV11-2 and TRBJ2-1, with D possibly matching TRBD1 (5 bases). The source of this sequence is a female donor with Graves disease. The CDR3 reads CASSLPGSYNEQFF. CDR3 nucleotide sequence: TGTGCCAGCAGCTTACCAGGGTCCTACAATGAGCAGTTCTTC.